What follows are 10 T cell receptor beta chains derived from one specimen sequenced in a study of shared clonotypes between healthy human individuals. Some clones are missing from TCRdb's copy, which holds only in-frame ones; the method was immunoSEQ multiplex PCR. The data contain some 2.3 million clones, just over 90% of them singletons. Sequences were obtained from naive CD4+ T cells from PBMCs. As for subset: CD45RA+ positively selected. These receptor sequences come from a man aged 18 to 29 in good health. Some clones in this sample may be carry-over from other donors' samples.

The CDR3 here is CASSLGLAPSYEQYF. The CDR3 DNA sequence: TGTGCCAGCAGCTTAGGACTGGCTCCGTCCTACGAGCAGTACTTC. This sequence joins TRBV7-2 and TRBJ2-7; no clear D. CDR1 and CDR2 (germline): SGHTA, FQGNSA. The CDR3 is 15 amino acids. V was pared by 1 base and J by 1 base, with 11 bases between.

The DNA for the CDR3 is TGTGCCAGCAGTTTACCGGGGGGCGCGAGGGGCTACACCTTC. It encodes CASSLPGGARGYTF. The chain combines TRBV28 with TRBJ1-2; tentative D call: TRBD1 (6 bases). V dropped 2 bases and J dropped 8 bases, with 15 bases sitting between them. Germline V lookup: CDR1 MDHEN, CDR2 SYDVKM. The CDR3 runs to 14 residues.

The DNA for the CDR3 is TGTGCCAGCAGGGACAGGGCAAGAAACACCATATATTTT. Protein: CASRDRARNTIYF. The chain combines TRBV27 with TRBJ1-3; 8 positions match TRBD1. V dropped 6 bases and J dropped 5; count of bases not matched to a gene: 3. Germline CDR1 and CDR2: MNHEY and SMNVEV (reference sequence). This CDR3 is 13 amino acids long.

The chain combines TRBV28 with TRBJ1-2, with 11 positions matching TRBD1. CDR3 length: 18 residues. In germline, CDR1 is MDHEN, CDR2 SYDVKM. J gave up 5 bases and V 5 bases, and 16 bases lay outside the gene matches. The CDR3 sequence is CASSPGGQGASSSYGYTF. CDR3 nucleotide sequence: TGTGCCAGCAGTCCAGGCGGACAGGGGGCGAGCTCTTCTTATGGCTACACCTTC.

This clone was counted once. The chain recombines TRBV7-2 with TRBJ2-1; 7 positions match TRBD1. The length of the CDR3 is 16 residues. Trimming at V came to 1 base and at J to 3 bases, leaving 6 bases not matched to a gene. In germline, CDR1 is SGHTA, CDR2 FQGNSA. This chain's CDR3 is CASSLVARGSYNEQFF. CDR3 coding DNA: TGTGCCAGCAGCTTAGTGGCCAGGGGGAGCTACAATGAGCAGTTCTTC.

J is TRBJ2-7 and V is TRBV12-2; the table calls TRBD1, which could not be checked here. TRBV12-2 constitutes a pseudogene. The CDR3 covers 14 residues. As DNA, the CDR3 is TGTGCAAGTCGCTTATTCAGGGATACCCCGATGCAGTACTTC. It is translated as CASRLFRDTPMQYF.

The chain joins TRBV6-1 to TRBJ1-5; 11 nucleotides match TRBD1. V shed 2 bases and J 6 bases; nucleotides not matched to a gene: 6. Germline CDR1 and CDR2: MNHNS and SASEGT. This CDR3 has 16 amino acids. CDR3 nucleotide sequence: TGTGCCAGCAGTGAACGGGACAGGGGGGTCGGTCAGCCCCAGCATTTT. Its protein is CASSERDRGVGQPQHF.

The V gene is TRBV10-3, the J gene TRBJ1-1; D is ambiguous. From germline, CDR1 is ENHRY and CDR2 SYGVKD. The V and J ends lost 4 bases and 3 bases respectively, with 3 bases between them. The CDR3 runs 11 residues. The CDR3 sequence: CAISGDTEAFF. In nucleotides, the CDR3 is TGTGCCATCAGTGGGGACACTGAAGCTTTCTTT.

This clone was observed a single time. This chain's CDR3 is CASSPRGQGAASNTGELFF. The CDR3 DNA follows: TGTGCCAGCAGCCCCCGGGGACAGGGGGCAGCGTCGAACACCGGGGAGCTGTTTTTT. The rearrangement links TRBV5-4 to TRBJ2-2; 12 bases line up with TRBD1. V lost 4 bases to trimming and J lost 0 bases; unmatched junction nucleotides: 10. The CDR3 sequence is 19 residues long. The germline CDR1 and CDR2 sequences are SGHNT and YYREEE (reference sequence).

The rearrangement uses TRBV10-2 and TRBJ2-1; 10 nucleotides match TRBD2. Germline V CDR1 and CDR2: WSHSY, SAAADI. The CDR3 contains 19 residues. The J segment lost 0 bases and the V segment lost 5 bases, leaving 13 bases of the junction unmatched. The CDR3 loop reads CASSFGGTSEPSSYNEQFF. The CDR3, as DNA: TGCGCCAGCAGTTTCGGCGGGACTAGCGAACCGAGCTCCTACAATGAGCAGTTCTTC.